Listed here is a single TCR beta chain. Its specificity is unknown. The donors were members of the validation cohort comprising approximately 110 subjects, separate from the roughly 650-subject first cohort. The sample comes from a study of cytomegalovirus exposure and HLA in healthy donors. Whole-study context: The roughly 120 validation repertoires used the same platform as the roughly 720 first-cohort repertoires (as reported by a later analysis).

Study observations and caveats: Through in vitro validation, three CMV-associated chains were shown to be specific for CMV antigens. According to the study, roughly 160 TCR beta chains were cytomegalovirus-associated.

Profiled with immunoSEQ multiplex PCR; TCRdb holds only in-frame clones, not every one. The sample records 150,000 to 200,000 clones, 85% being singletons. Germline lookup yields CDR1 SGHRS and CDR2 YFSETQ. This CDR3 comprises 14 residues. Trimming stripped 4 bases from V and 4 bases from J, with 13 bases between. The chain couples TRBV5-1 to TRBJ2-3; a weak D match, TRBD2 (7 bases). The sequencing input was PBMCs. The clonotype was recovered from a man younger than 35 in good health and CMV-seropositive. The CDR3 coding sequence is TGCGCCAGCAGCCCCCGGGGGGCGTCAGATACGCAGTATTTT. It yields the protein CASSPRGASDTQYF. Filled out from reference TRBV5-1 and TRBJ2-3, the complete variable domain reads KAGVTQTPRYLIKTRGQQVTLSCSPISGHRSVSWYQQTPGQGLQFLFEYFSETQRNKGNFPGRFSGRQFSNSRSEMNVSTLELGDSALYLCASSPRGASDTQYFGPGTRLTVL.